This T cell receptor beta chain was found in a study of beta chain features in type 1 diabetes. Study overall: Cell yields, age and gender were similar between patients and healthy donors.

Sequenced material consisted of expressed TCRB transcripts (all of the isolated RNA was reverse transcribed). There were millions of reads on average in the naive, central memory and regulatory T cell samples. Assay: immunoSEQ multiplex PCR; the TCRdb copy retains only in-frame clones and omits some. The sample holds about 260,000 clones, over 20% seen once. General observations from the study: TCRB CDR3s from Type 1 diabetes patients were moderately but significantly shorter in all four CD4+ subsets.

CDR3 length: 14 amino acids. V shed 4 bases, J shed 0 bases, and the junction held 2 bases outside the gene matches. Germline-derived CDR1 and CDR2 are SNHLY and FYNNEI. This clone was observed a handful of times. Its antigen is as yet unknown. The clonotype comes from a middle-aged woman with type 1 diabetes. The chain joins TRBV2 to TRBJ2-5; TRBD1 agrees at 7 bases. Sequenced input: naive CD4+ T cells from blood. CDR3 coding DNA: TGTGCCAGCAGTGTACAGGGGAACCAAGAGACCCAGTACTTC. Its translation is CASSVQGNQETQYF.